This paragraph reports one T cell receptor (beta chain). This entry belongs to a study of T cell responses to AZD1222 COVID-19 vaccine. CDR1 and CDR2 (germline): SGHVS, FNYEAQ. The CDR3 consists of 14 residues. V lost 4 bases and J 8 bases, leaving 14 bases between the germline ends. Repertoires were generated with immunoSEQ multiplex PCR, while TCRdb's copy carries only in-frame clones and drops some. The sample contains some 130,000 clones, approximately 91% of which appear only once. The TCR originated in an adult who received the AZD1222 COVID-19 vaccine. Material: peripheral blood, obtained 28 days after the second AZD1222 dose. The chain employs TRBV7-6 and TRBJ1-4, with D perhaps TRBD1 (5 bases). CDR3 in DNA: TGTGCCAGCAGCTGGCAGGGAGCCTCAGAAAAACTGTTTTTT. This gives the protein CASSWQGASEKLFF.